Here is one T cell receptor (beta chain) with its context. Antigen: not known. These data originate in a study of radiotherapy plus CTLA-4 blockade in lung cancer. General study results and limits: Tumor-derived TCR clones expanded in blood after radiotherapy plus ipilimumab. Reports state that early shifts in blood T cell clones, with interferon-beta, best predicted response.

The V and J ends lost 4 bases and 7 bases respectively, with 10 bases between them. Germline V gene data show CDR1 as SGHDN and CDR2 as FVKESK. CDR3 size: 13 residues. Participants had chemo-refractory metastatic non-small-cell lung cancer and were treated with focal radiation plus ipilimumab CTLA-4 blockade. Sequencing used immunoSEQ multiplex PCR; TCRdb keeps in-frame clones, though not all of them. Of roughly 90,000 clones listed, less than 80% are singletons. The TCR comes from a human donor with non-small cell lung cancer that progressed on radiotherapy plus ipilimumab. The genes are TRBV14 and TRBJ2-2; D is perhaps TRBD1 (6 bases). The specimen comprised peripheral blood, sampled from a patient treated with radiotherapy plus ipilimumab. The CDR3: CASSRQGIGELFF. DNA of the CDR3: TGTGCCAGCAGCCGCCAGGGGATCGGGGAGCTGTTTTTT.